The rows below give T cell receptor beta chains drawn from one sample of a study of immune evolution from preneoplasia to lung adenocarcinoma. TCRdb's table, derived via immunoSEQ multiplex PCR, lists solely in-frame clones and lacks some. The data show under 9,000 clones, 70% to 85% seen once. Sequencing was carried out using FFPE atypical adenomatous hyperplasia tissue from the lung. All receptors come from a donor at least 70 years old with lung adenocarcinoma. Some clones in this sample may be carry-over from other donors' samples. CDR3s include the opening cysteine and the closing phenylalanine or tryptophan. Each record gives: J gene, V gene, clone size, D gene, CDR3 DNA, CDR3 protein. The D gene is left open where the match is weak. Expanded clones are given a class, and other clones once, few, many or no size at all.

>TRBJ2-5|TRBV27|NA|NA
TGTGCCAGCAGTTTACTGGGGCTACAAGAGACCCAGTACTTC
CASSLLGLQETQYF
>TRBJ2-3|TRBV27|NA|TRBD1
TGTGCCAGCAGTCTGGGACAGAGCACAGATACGCAGTATTTT
CASSLGQSTDTQYF
>TRBJ1-3|TRBV5-1|NA|NA
TGCGCCAGCATCCGCAGGGGATGTGGAAACACCATATATTTT
CASIRRGCGNTIYF
>TRBJ2-7|TRBV6-5|NA|NA
TGTGCCAGCCTTTCGACAGGACCCTACGAGCAGTACTTC
CASLSTGPYEQYF
>TRBJ1-5|TRBV7-8|once|NA
TGTGCCAGCAGCTTAGAGGGGTATAGTGGCAATCAGCCCCAGCATTTT
CASSLEGYSGNQPQHF
>TRBJ2-7|TRBV11-3|NA|NA
TGTGCCAGCAGCCTTTACTACGAGCAGTACTTC
CASSLYYEQYF
>TRBJ2-7|TRBV5-6|NA|NA
TGTGCCAGCTTAGCGGCCCCCAGCTACGAGCAGTACTTC
CASLAAPSYEQYF
>TRBJ1-4|TRBV19|NA|NA
TGTGCCAGTAGTGTCGGAAATGAAAAACTGTTTTTT
CASSVGNEKLFF
>TRBJ1-1|TRBV4-2|NA|NA
TGTGCCAGCAGCCAAGGGGCAGGGCAGAACACTGAAGCTTTCTTT
CASSQGAGQNTEAFF
>TRBJ2-1|TRBV5-8|NA|NA
TGTGCCAGCAGCTTGACAGGGCCGGCAGGGGAGCAGTTCTTC
CASSLTGPAGEQFF
>TRBJ2-7|TRBV9|NA|NA
TGTGCCAGCAGCGTAGGGGCAGGGGGGTACGAGCAGTACTTC
CASSVGAGGYEQYF
>TRBJ2-1|TRBV2|NA|NA
TGTGCCAGCAGTGAAGACACAGGCAATGAGCAGTTCTTC
CASSEDTGNEQFF
>TRBJ2-4|TRBV21-1|NA|NA
TGTGCCAGCAGCAAAATTGGCGGGGGGGCCGTTGACATTCAGTACTTC
CASSKIGGGAVDIQYF
>TRBJ2-1|TRBV15|NA|TRBD1
TGTGCCACCAGCAGAGGACAGGGGGATGAGCAGTTCTTC
CATSRGQGDEQFF
>TRBJ1-1|TRBV6-5|NA|TRBD1
TGTGCCAGCAGTTATTCACAGGGGTTTGGGACTGAAGCTTTCTTT
CASSYSQGFGTEAFF
>TRBJ1-1|TRBV30|NA|NA
TGTGCCTGGAGTGTCTCGGAGGGTGGGACTGAAGCTTTCTTT
CAWSVSEGGTEAFF
>TRBJ2-2|TRBV6-1|NA|NA
TGTGCCACCCAGGGGCCCCGTGGCACCGGGGAGCTGTTTTTT
CATQGPRGTGELFF